This TCR beta chain originates from a study of cytotoxic CD8 clonotypes in ibrutinib-treated CLL (dated by TCRdb to about 2021). With regard to the full study: The cohort included about 15 treatment-naive and eleven to twelve relapsed/refractory patients; 17 were IGHV unmutated. Partial responses were observed in about 25 patients and complete responses in 2; after a median follow-up of 68 months, remission was maintained in approximately 15 patients and progression was observed in approximately 12. Response samples were obtained after a median of approximately twelve months of treatment, with a range of about 6 to 36 months. On average, each sample had 255,043 productive templates and tens of thousands of productive rearrangements. Longitudinal samples were obtainable from about 30% of the roughly 86 participants in the trial. Cryopreserved peripheral blood mononuclear cells were collected before treatment, at response, and at either disease progression or sustained remission. Patients were still on ibrutinib when every remission and progressive disease sample was collected.

Note on this clone: There is no known antigen for this receptor. No base quality values were provided; no much bigger clone lies one nucleotide off.

CDR1 and CDR2, looked up from the germline V gene, are SGDLS and YYNGEE. Trimming at the junction amounts to 5 bases on V and 4 bases on J, and the germline ends lie 7 bases apart. The CDR3 numbers 12 residues from cysteine through phenylalanine. Only the CDR3 DNA stays, 36 bases, in frame from base 1. Paper-wide results and their limitations: Clonality increased at ibrutinib response, stayed stable in sustained remission, and fell back toward baseline at progression. Sampling times were not matched between patients in sustained remission and patients whose disease was progressing, and lymph node repertoires were not examined. Public clonotypes were rare and either shrank or stayed stable during treatment, and the rise in clonality at ibrutinib response reflected expansion of private clonotypes. Baseline clonality exceeded that of age-matched healthy donors and correlated strongly with circulating CD8+ T-cell counts.

The goal of deep resolution MiSeq sequencing was a depth between 1 in 1 million and 1 in 200,000 T cells, and coverage averaged 10x per clonotype. The immunoSEQ hsTCRB Kit was used to generate TCR beta libraries. Concerning the study's data processing: Data were analyzed with ImmunoSEQ Data Assistant and ImmunoSEQ Analyzer, with V, D and J genes assigned per IMGT definitions. Clonality, which ranges from 0 to 1, was calculated by subtracting the normalized Shannon entropy of productive rearrangement frequencies from one. Public clonotype analysis was restricted to overrepresented clonotypes comprising at least 0.05% of each patient's repertoire. Roughly 13 age-matched healthy donor repertoires from immuneACCESS were used as controls for clonality. Held by TCRdb, this immuneACCESS table contains in-frame sequences only and omits some clones. Under half of the omission traces to an unresolved V gene where checked; the cause of the rest is unknown. That table furnishes V, J and clone size, whereas the DNA furnished D and trimming. Within this sample are about 40,000 clones, with about three quarters of them counted one time only. The ten largest make up 10% of the sample.

The time point label corresponds to: progressive disease on ibrutinib. For TCR beta library preparation, roughly 2.1 micrograms of genomic DNA were isolated from cryopreserved PBMCs. Longitudinal blood samples from CLL patients on ibrutinib monotherapy were analyzed using high-throughput TCR beta sequencing. The patients were enrolled in a single-center, open-label phase 2 trial of ibrutinib monotherapy. The receptor was isolated from a human donor with chronic lymphocytic leukemia. The chain uses TRBV9 and TRBJ1-3, with the D gene too uncertain to name. The material was PBMCs, obtained at disease progression, from a patient treated with ibrutinib. The CDR3 protein: CASSPRGNTIYF. Read as DNA, the sequence is TGTGCCAGCAGTCCCCGAGGAAACACCATATATTTT.